These 10 T cell receptor beta chains share one sample of origin, sequenced in a study of T cell repertoires in cytomegalovirus infection. TCRdb re-called the reads through MiXCR, storing one row per CDR3 protein. The table shows hundreds of thousands of distinct CDR3 sequences, with 29% occurring only once. No antigen has been identified for these receptors. The sequencing used cultured PBMCs, collected from culture after CMV antigen stimulation. The origin of the receptors is a human donor in good health (CMV status not recorded). Some clones in this sample may be carry-over from other donors' samples.

Points on this clonotype: One end of the junction fails to match germline, which may point to a read error. The V call is TRBV7-9, the J call TRBJ1-1; D remains ambiguous. CDR1 SEHNR and CDR2 FQNEAQ come from the germline V gene (reference sequence). The CDR3 has 15 amino acids. In nucleotides, the CDR3 is TGTGCCAGCAGTTTAGCGCTGGACGGTGAACCTGAAGCTTTCTTT. Its translation: CASSLALDGEPEAFF.

The chain employs TRBV9 and TRBJ2-5; the D is unclear. The CDR3 spans 12 residues. The V end was cut by 0 bases, the J end by 5 bases, with 5 bases between. The germline V gene encodes CDR1 SGDLS and CDR2 YYNGEE. CDR3: CASSVAEETQYF. CDR3 nucleotides: TGTGCCAGCAGCGTAGCCGAGGAGACCCAGTACTTC.

The rearrangement joins TRBV30 to TRBJ1-1; weak D call: TRBD1 (6 bases). Germline V gene sequence: CDR1 GTSNPN, CDR2 SVGIG (reference sequence). V gave up 3 bases and J gave up 0 bases, with 11 bases separating them. This CDR3 is built from 14 residues. CDR3 nucleotides: TGTGCCTGGAGCTGGGACATAATGAACACTGAAGCTTTCTTT. Protein sequence: CAWSWDIMNTEAFF.

The CDR3 here is CASSLQGLNTEAFF. CDR3 DNA: TGTGCCAGCAGCTTACAGGGATTGAACACTGAAGCTTTCTTT. The J gene is TRBJ1-1, the V gene TRBV7-2, with D perhaps TRBD1 (5 bases). Per germline, CDR1 SGHTA and CDR2 FQGNSA. This CDR3 contains 14 residues. Trimming pared 2 bases from V and 0 bases from J, leaving 7 bases between.

This clonotype was counted a few times. The chain joins TRBV7-9 to TRBJ1-2; 9 positions agree with TRBD1. The V segment lost 1 base and the J segment 7 bases; nucleotides outside the gene matches: 4. Per germline, CDR1 SEHNR and CDR2 FQNEAQ (reference sequence). The CDR3 has 14 residues. In DNA form, the CDR3 reads TGTGCCAGCAGCTTAGGGGACAGGGAAGGTGGCTACACCTTC. Its translation: CASSLGDREGGYTF.

The V and J genes are TRBV6-1 and TRBJ2-7, with TRBD2 as a possible D gene (6 bases). This CDR3 is 13 amino acids long. Germline V lookup: CDR1 MNHNS, CDR2 SASEGT. The V and J ends lost 5 bases and 6 bases respectively, with 14 bases between them. The CDR3 DNA sequence: TGTGCCAGCAGTTGGCGGGGCCTTGGCGAGCAGTACTTC. As protein: CASSWRGLGEQYF.

As for this clonotype: Here the CDR3 omits its conserved ending phenylalanine or tryptophan, so a read error is the likely source. V usage is TRBV12-3 or TRBV12-4 and J usage is TRBJ2-7; 11 positions match TRBD2. This CDR3 has 15 residues. With 4 bases clipped from V and 0 bases from J, the junction kept 2 bases outside the gene matches. The CDR3 nucleotides are TGTGCCAGCAGTTCGGGACTAGCGGACTCCTACGAGCAGTACTCC. Its protein product is CASSSGLADSYEQYS.

This clonotype was observed a few times. The chain is built from TRBV7-2 and TRBJ2-2, with D perhaps matching TRBD2 (6 bases). The CDR3 spans 14 residues. Trimming took off 7 bases at V and 2 bases at J, with 11 bases between the two ends. Germline loops: CDR1 SGHTA, CDR2 FQGNSA. In nucleotides, the CDR3 is TGTGCCAGCATCACTAGCTCCAACACCGGGGAGCTGTTTTTT. Translating gives CASITSSNTGELFF.

This clonotype was seen ten or more times. The rearrangement links TRBV7-2 to TRBJ2-5; D ambiguous. CDR1 and CDR2 (germline): SGHTA, FQGNSA. V lost 4 bases and J lost 3, with 9 bases in between. CDR3 length equals 13 residues. CDR3 region: CASSSDRKETQYF. As DNA, the CDR3 is TGTGCCAGCAGCTCGGACCGTAAAGAGACCCAGTACTTC.

There are a few counts of this clonotype. CDR3 sequence: CASSPGTGEVAKTQYF. The DNA of the CDR3 is TGTGCCAGCAGCCCCGGGACAGGGGAGGTTGCGAAGACCCAGTACTTC. The rearrangement uses TRBV6-6 and TRBJ2-5; 10 bases are shared with TRBD1. V shed 6 bases and J 6 bases; nucleotides not matched to a gene: 13. The CDR3 spans 16 residues. Germline-derived CDR1 and CDR2 are MNHNY and SVGAGI (reference sequence).